The text below deals with one T cell receptor beta chain. The germline gives CDR1 SGDLS, CDR2 YYNGEE. The CDR3 covers 17 residues. Trimming cost V 0 bases and J 1 base, with 16 bases left between them. The entry originates in a study of shared clonotypes between healthy human individuals. Background on the study: A few men and a couple of women, aged 18 to 49, were donors.

The authors ran unsorted PBMC replicate PCRs on about 320 ng DNA, around 33,000 T cell genomes. Clones were sequenced by immunoSEQ multiplex PCR, and TCRdb holds only the in-frame ones, with some missing. Altogether about 490,000 clones are present, around 85% being singletons, with the ten largest covering roughly 13%. Recent vaccinations or acute infections were absent in the healthy HIV-negative adult donors. Unsorted samples drew genomic DNA from tens of millions of PBMCs. The specimen was PBMCs. The receptor comes from a woman aged 40 to 49 in good health. Some clones in this sample may be carry-over from other donors' samples. The chain employs TRBV9 and TRBJ1-1, with TRBD1 as a possible D gene (6 bases). This CDR3 is CASSVEMGGPTNTEAFF. For the CDR3, the DNA is TGTGCCAGCAGCGTAGAGATGGGGGGCCCTACGAACACTGAAGCTTTCTTT.